This entry concerns a single T cell receptor beta chain. The antigen is unknown. Clones were sequenced by immunoSEQ multiplex PCR, and TCRdb holds only the in-frame ones, with some missing. The sample includes 250,000 to 300,000 clones, around 93% of them seen just once. The data belong to a study of T cell responses to AZD1222 COVID-19 vaccine. Study-level points and caveats: Along spike, vaccine-associated CD4 TCRs were found throughout, with dominance at 160-218 and 743-854. Clonal diversity was possibly underestimated, and white British individuals and females predominated among donors.

The CDR3 loop spans 16 amino acids. V lost 5 bases and J 2 bases, leaving 15 bases between the germline ends. Germline CDR1 and CDR2: SGHNT and YENEEA. Sequencing was performed on peripheral blood, taken 28 days after the second AZD1222 dose. The J gene is TRBJ2-2, the V gene TRBV11-3; D is undetermined. This TCR was sampled from an adult who received the AZD1222 COVID-19 vaccine. CDR3: CASSPRLGKNTGELFF. In DNA, the CDR3 is TGTGCCAGCAGCCCCCGGCTAGGGAAAAACACCGGGGAGCTGTTTTTT.